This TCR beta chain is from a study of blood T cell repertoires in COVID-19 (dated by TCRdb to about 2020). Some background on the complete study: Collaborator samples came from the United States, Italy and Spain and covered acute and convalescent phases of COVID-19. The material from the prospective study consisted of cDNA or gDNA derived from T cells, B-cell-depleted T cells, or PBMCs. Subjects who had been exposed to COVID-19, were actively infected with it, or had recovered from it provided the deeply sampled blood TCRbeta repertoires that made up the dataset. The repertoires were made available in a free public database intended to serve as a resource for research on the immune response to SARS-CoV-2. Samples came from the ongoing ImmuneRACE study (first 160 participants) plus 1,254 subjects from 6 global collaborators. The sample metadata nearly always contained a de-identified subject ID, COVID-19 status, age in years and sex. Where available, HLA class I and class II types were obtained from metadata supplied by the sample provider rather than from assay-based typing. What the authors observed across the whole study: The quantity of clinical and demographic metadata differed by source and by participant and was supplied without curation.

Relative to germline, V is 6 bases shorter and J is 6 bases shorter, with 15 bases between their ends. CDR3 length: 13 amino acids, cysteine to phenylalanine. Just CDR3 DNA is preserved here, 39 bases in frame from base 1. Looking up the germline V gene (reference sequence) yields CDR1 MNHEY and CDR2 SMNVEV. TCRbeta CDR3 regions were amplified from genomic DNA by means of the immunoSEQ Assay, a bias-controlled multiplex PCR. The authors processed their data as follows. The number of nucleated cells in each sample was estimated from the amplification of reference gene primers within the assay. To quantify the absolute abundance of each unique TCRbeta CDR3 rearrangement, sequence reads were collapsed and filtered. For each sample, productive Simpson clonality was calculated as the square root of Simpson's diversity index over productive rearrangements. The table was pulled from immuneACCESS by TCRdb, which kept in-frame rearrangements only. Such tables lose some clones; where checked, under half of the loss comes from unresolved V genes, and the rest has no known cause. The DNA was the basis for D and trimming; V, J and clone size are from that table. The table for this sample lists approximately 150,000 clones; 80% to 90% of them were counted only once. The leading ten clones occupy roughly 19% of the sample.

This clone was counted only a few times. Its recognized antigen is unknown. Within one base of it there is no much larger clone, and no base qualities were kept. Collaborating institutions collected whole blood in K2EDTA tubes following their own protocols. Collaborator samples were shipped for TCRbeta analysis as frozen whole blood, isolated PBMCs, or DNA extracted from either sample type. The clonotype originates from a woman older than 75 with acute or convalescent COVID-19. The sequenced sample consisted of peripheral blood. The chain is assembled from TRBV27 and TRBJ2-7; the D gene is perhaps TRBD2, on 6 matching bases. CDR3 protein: CASSPLRGLEQYF. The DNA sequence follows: TGTGCCAGCAGCCCTTTGAGGGGACTCGAGCAGTACTTC.